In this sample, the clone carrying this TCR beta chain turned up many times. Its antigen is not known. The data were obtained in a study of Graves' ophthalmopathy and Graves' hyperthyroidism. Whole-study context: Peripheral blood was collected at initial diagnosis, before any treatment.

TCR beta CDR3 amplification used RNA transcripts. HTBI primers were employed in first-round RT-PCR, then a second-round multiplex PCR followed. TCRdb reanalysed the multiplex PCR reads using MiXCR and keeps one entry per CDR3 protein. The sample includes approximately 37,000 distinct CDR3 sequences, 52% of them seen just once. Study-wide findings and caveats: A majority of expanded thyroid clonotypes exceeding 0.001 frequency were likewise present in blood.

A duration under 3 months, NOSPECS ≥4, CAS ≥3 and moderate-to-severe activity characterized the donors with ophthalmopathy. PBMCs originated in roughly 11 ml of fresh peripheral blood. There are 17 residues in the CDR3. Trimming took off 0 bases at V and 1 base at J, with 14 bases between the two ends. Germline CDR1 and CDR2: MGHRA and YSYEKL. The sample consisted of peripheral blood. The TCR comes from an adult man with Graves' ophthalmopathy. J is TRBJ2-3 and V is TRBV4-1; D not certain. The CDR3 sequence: CASSQESASLGTDTQYF. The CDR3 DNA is TGCGCCAGCAGCCAAGAGTCGGCTAGTCTTGGCACAGATACGCAGTATTTT.